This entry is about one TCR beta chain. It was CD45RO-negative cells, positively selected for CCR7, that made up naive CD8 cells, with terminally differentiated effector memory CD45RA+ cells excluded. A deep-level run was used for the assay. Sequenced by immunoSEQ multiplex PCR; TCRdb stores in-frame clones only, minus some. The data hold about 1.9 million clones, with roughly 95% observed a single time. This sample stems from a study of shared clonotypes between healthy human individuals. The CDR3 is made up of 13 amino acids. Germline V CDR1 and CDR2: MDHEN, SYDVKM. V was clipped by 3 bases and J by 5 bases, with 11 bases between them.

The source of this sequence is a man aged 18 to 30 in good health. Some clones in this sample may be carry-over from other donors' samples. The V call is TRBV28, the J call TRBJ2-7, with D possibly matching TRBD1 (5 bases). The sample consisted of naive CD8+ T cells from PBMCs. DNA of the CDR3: TGTGCCAGCAGTTTCAGGGTCCCACACGAGCAGTACTTC. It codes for CASSFRVPHEQYF.